This T cell receptor (beta chain) appears in the sequencing data of a study of T cells in Graves' hyperthyroidism and ophthalmopathy. Broader study findings: Most thyroid clonotypes expanded above 0.001 appeared in blood too.

The TCR beta CDR3 regions underwent amplification using RNA transcripts as the source. The TCR CDR3 first-round RT-PCR relied on the HTBI primer set. Via MiXCR, TCRdb re-called the multiplex PCR reads, giving one row per CDR3 protein. The sample contains nearly 750,000 distinct CDR3 sequences, about a third of which appear only once. Diagnostic decisions used clinical symptoms, serum thyroxine and TRAb, thyroid ultrasound and orbital computed tomography. This clonotype was detected many times. Its antigen remains unknown. The sequence was collected from a middle-aged woman with Graves' hyperthyroidism. Specimen: blood.

The CDR3 DNA sequence: TGTGCCAGCAGCCCCCAGCGGGAGTGGGGAGAGACCCAGTACTTC. Translated, it gives CASSPQREWGETQYF. The J gene is TRBJ2-5, the V gene TRBV7-9; TRBD2 agrees at 8 bases. The CDR3 has 15 amino acids. Germline loops: CDR1 SEHNR, CDR2 FQNEAQ (reference sequence). Trimming removed 5 bases from V and 4 bases from J; junction bases left unmatched: 9.